This T cell receptor beta chain was sequenced during a study of shared clonotypes between healthy human individuals. CDR3 length equals 14 residues. With V trimmed by 2 bases and J by 8 bases, 8 bases remained unmatched. Per the germline V gene, CDR1 is MDHEN and CDR2 is SYDVKM. TCRdb's copy holds only in-frame clones and misses some; the assay was immunoSEQ multiplex PCR. The table has some 500,000 clones, about 96% seen once. Sequenced sample: naive CD4+ T cells sorted from blood. Subset reported: CD45RA+ positively selected. The origin of this receptor is a woman aged 25 to 39 in good health. This rearrangement joins TRBV28 to TRBJ1-2; 7 bases agree with TRBD1. CDR3 sequence reads: CASSLDRVREGYTF. CDR3 DNA: TGTGCCAGCAGTTTAGACAGGGTTAGGGAAGGCTACACCTTC.